These T cell receptor beta chains were read from a single sample in a study of response to subunit inactivated influenza vaccine. A single record per CDR3 protein comes from TCRdb applying MiXCR to the RT-PCR reads. The sample has more than 450,000 distinct CDR3 sequences; about an eighth are singletons. The sample was PBMCs from blood, taken on the day of vaccination. These receptors originate from a man aged 50 to 60 who received an inactivated influenza vaccine. The CDR3 runs from the conserved cysteine through the conserved F or W. A D gene is named only where the DNA matches it firmly. The size of a clone is reported for some rows only, either as once, few or many, or as a class for expanded clones.

CDR3 | DNA | size | J | D | V
CASRDAGWADTQYF | TGTGCCAGTCGGGATGCTGGTTGGGCAGATACGCAGTATTTT | few | TRBJ2-3 | - | TRBV2
CASSQSKPGTSGINEQFF | TGCGCCAGCAGCCAATCCAAACCCGGGACTAGCGGGATCAATGAGCAGTTCTTC | - | TRBJ2-1 | TRBD2 | TRBV4-1
CASSLAAGSGELFF | TGTGCCAGCAGCTTAGCGGCGGGATCCGGGGAGCTGTTTTTT | many | TRBJ2-2 | - | TRBV7-9
CASRTGTSAYNEQFF | TGTGCCAGCAGAACCGGGACTAGCGCTTACAATGAGCAGTTCTTC | - | TRBJ2-1 | TRBD2 | TRBV7-2
CASSNHVTGTHEQYF | TGTGCCAGCAGCAACCACGTAACCGGGACCCACGAGCAGTACTTC | - | TRBJ2-7 | - | TRBV11-2
CASSPGGWRRGNEQFF | TGTGCCAGCAGCCCAGGTGGGTGGCGGCGTGGGAATGAGCAGTTCTTC | - | TRBJ2-1 | - | TRBV7-2
CASSPRTGKQIYGYTF | TGTGCCAGCTCACCCCGGACAGGGAAACAAATTTATGGCTACACCTTC | - | TRBJ1-2 | TRBD1 | TRBV18
CSAGGGAGHHEQFF | TGCAGTGCTGGTGGCGGGGCGGGACACCATGAGCAGTTCTTC | few | TRBJ2-1 | - | TRBV20-1
CASSLALAGSGTQYF | TGTGCCAGCAGCTTAGCGCTAGCGGGTTCAGGGACCCAGTACTTC | - | TRBJ2-5 | TRBD2 | TRBV7-9
CSASGENTDTQYF | TGCAGTGCTAGCGGGGAAAACACAGATACGCAGTATTTT | - | TRBJ2-3 | - | TRBV20-1
CASTPGPTGEQFF | TGTGCCAGCACGCCGGGACCAACGGGTGAGCAGTTCTTC | - | TRBJ2-1 | - | TRBV12-3/TRBV12-4
CASSRLAKETQYF | TGTGCCAGCAGTCGACTAGCCAAAGAGACCCAGTACTTC | few | TRBJ2-5 | TRBD2 | TRBV6-6
CSAREEGLSYEQYF | TGCAGTGCTAGAGAGGAGGGGCTTTCCTACGAGCAGTACTTC | - | TRBJ2-7 | - | TRBV20-1
CASSPQTGVGAFF | TGTGCCAGCTCACCACAGACAGGGGTTGGAGCTTTCTTT | - | TRBJ1-1 | TRBD1 | TRBV18
CASSQDRFMNTEAFF | TGCGCCAGCAGCCAAGATCGATTCATGAACACTGAAGCTTTCTTT | - | TRBJ1-1 | - | TRBV4-1
CAIRLSAGTSGSGRVVEQYF | TGTGCCATCAGATTAAGCGCCGGGACTAGCGGGAGCGGCCGGGTAGTTGAGCAGTACTTC | few | TRBJ2-7 | TRBD2 | TRBV6-6
CASSLETSVGSPLHF | TGCGCCAGCAGCTTGGAGACATCGGTGGGTTCACCCCTCCACTTT | few | TRBJ1-6 | - | TRBV5-1
CASSVRGTDTGNYGYTF | TGTGCCAGCAGCGTCAGGGGTACGGACACCGGGAACTATGGCTACACCTTC | few | TRBJ1-2 | - | TRBV5-5
CASSSPPGTSGELFF | TGTGCCAGCAGCTCTCCGCCGGGAACATCCGGGGAGCTGTTTTTT | - | TRBJ2-2 | - | TRBV7-9
CASSLAWGSGELFF | TGTGCCAGCAGCTTAGCTTGGGGATCCGGGGAGCTGTTTTTT | few | TRBJ2-2 | - | TRBV7-2
CATSESSYNEQFF | TGTGCCACCAGCGAGAGCTCCTACAATGAGCAGTTCTTC | - | TRBJ2-1 | - | TRBV24-1
CASSLPRTANTEAFF | TGTGCCAGCAGCTTACCTCGGACAGCGAACACTGAAGCTTTCTTT | few | TRBJ1-1 | - | TRBV7-2
CASSRTGKLYEQYF | TGTGCCAGCTCCCGGACAGGGAAGTTATACGAGCAGTACTTC | few | TRBJ2-7 | TRBD1 | TRBV7-2
CASSVVAGTYTDTQYF | TGTGCCAGCAGCGTAGTCGCCGGGACTTACACAGATACGCAGTATTTT | many | TRBJ2-3 | - | TRBV9
CATSATLAGGRDTQYF | TGTGCCACCAGTGCCACACTAGCGGGAGGGCGAGATACGCAGTATTTT | - | TRBJ2-3 | TRBD2 | TRBV24-1
CASSFRDRDGYTF | TGTGCCAGCAGTTTCCGGGACAGGGATGGCTACACCTTC | - | TRBJ1-2 | TRBD1 | TRBV12-3/TRBV12-4
CSARDLRSYEQYF | TGCAGTGCTAGAGATCTTCGCTCCTACGAGCAGTACTTC | many | TRBJ2-7 | - | TRBV20-1
CASSETGAYYEQYF | TGTGCCAGCAGTGAGACTGGAGCCTACTACGAGCAGTACTTC | - | TRBJ2-7 | - | TRBV6-1
CASSQDGLAGEQYF | TGTGCCAGCAGCCAAGATGGACTAGCCGGAGAGCAGTACTTC | - | TRBJ2-7 | TRBD2 | TRBV4-2
CASRGQGLSYEQYF | TGCGCCAGCAGAGGCCAGGGACTCTCCTACGAGCAGTACTTC | few | TRBJ2-7 | - | TRBV5-1
CASSHTGSGYNEQFF | TGTGCCAGCAGCCACACCGGGTCGGGTTACAATGAGCAGTTCTTC | few | TRBJ2-1 | - | TRBV3-1
CASSLAGYTGAFF | TGTGCCAGCAGCTTAGCGGGGTACACGGGGGCTTTCTTT | few | TRBJ1-1 | - | TRBV7-2
CASGNASLADRTDTQYF | TGTGCCAGCGGCAATGCGTCACTAGCGGACCGCACAGATACGCAGTATTTT | - | TRBJ2-3 | TRBD2 | TRBV7-9
CASEQENQPQHF | TGTGCCAGCGAACAGGAGAATCAGCCCCAGCATTTT | - | TRBJ1-5 | - | TRBV28
CASSNPDSYEQYF | TGTGCCAGCAGTAACCCGGACAGCTACGAGCAGTACTTC | few | TRBJ2-7 | - | TRBV28
CSARDEQGGSGNTIYF | TGCAGTGCTAGAGATGAACAGGGGGGGTCTGGAAACACCATATATTTT | few | TRBJ1-3 | TRBD1 | TRBV20-1
CASSFPGTKYNEQFF | TGTGCCAGCAGTTTTCCCGGGACGAAATACAATGAGCAGTTCTTC | many | TRBJ2-1 | - | TRBV12-3/TRBV12-4
CASSLGQTQYF | TGTGCCAGCAGCTTGGGACAGACGCAGTATTTT | many | TRBJ2-3 | TRBD1 | TRBV7-2
CSAFGRRGPDTQYF | TGCAGTGCTTTTGGTCGACGGGGCCCAGATACGCAGTATTTT | few | TRBJ2-3 | - | TRBV20-1
CATSDSFLGQPQHF | TGTGCCACCAGTGATTCTTTCCTGGGTCAGCCCCAGCATTTT | - | TRBJ1-5 | - | TRBV24-1
CAISLPPGQGKETQYF | TGTGCCATCAGTTTGCCTCCGGGACAGGGGAAGGAGACCCAGTACTTC | - | TRBJ2-5 | TRBD1 | TRBV10-3
CASSTTRETQYF | TGTGCCAGCAGTACGACTAGGGAGACCCAGTACTTC | many | TRBJ2-5 | - | TRBV6-5
CASQETTGYQETQYF | TGTGCCAGCCAAGAAACCACAGGGTATCAAGAGACCCAGTACTTC | few | TRBJ2-5 | - | TRBV2
CASSIRGANEQFF | TGTGCCAGTAGTATTCGAGGGGCCAATGAGCAGTTCTTC | few | TRBJ2-1 | - | TRBV19
CASMGGGSYNEQFF | TGTGCCTCAATGGGGGGGGGCTCCTACAATGAGCAGTTCTTC | few | TRBJ2-1 | TRBD2 | TRBV11-2
CASSLSTGTQYF | TGCGCCAGCAGCCTAAGTACGGGGACCCAGTACTTC | - | TRBJ2-5 | - | TRBV10-2
CASTHPAGVTEAFF | TGTGCCAGCACTCATCCCGCGGGGGTCACTGAAGCTTTCTTT | many | TRBJ1-1 | - | TRBV11-2
CASSLQGLGNQPQHF | TGTGCCAGCAGTTTACAGGGGCTGGGCAATCAGCCCCAGCATTTT | many | TRBJ1-5 | - | TRBV12-3/TRBV12-4
CASSERGSSSYNEQFF | TGTGCCAGCAGTGAACGGGGGTCGAGCTCCTACAATGAGCAGTTCTTC | - | TRBJ2-1 | - | TRBV2
CATSRDLETEDTQYF | TGTGCCACCAGCAGAGATCTTGAGACAGAAGATACGCAGTATTTT | many | TRBJ2-3 | - | TRBV15
CSAKGGSGRIETQYF | TGCAGTGCTAAAGGGGGCAGCGGGAGAATAGAGACCCAGTACTTC | many | TRBJ2-5 | - | TRBV20-1
CASCHEGDTQYF | TGTGCCAGCTGCCACGAGGGGGATACGCAGTATTTT | - | TRBJ2-3 | - | TRBV7-9
CASSQDLKAGGPWYF | TGTGCCAGCAGCCAAGATCTTAAAGCGGGAGGGCCATGGTATTTT | few | TRBJ2-3 | TRBD2 | TRBV4-2
CASSPAVGGFGNTIYF | TGTGCCAGCAGCCCCGCGGTAGGGGGATTCGGGAACACCATATATTTT | few | TRBJ1-3 | - | TRBV3-1
CASSFQQSSYEQYF | TGCGCCAGCAGCTTTCAACAGAGCTCCTACGAGCAGTACTTC | many | TRBJ2-7 | - | TRBV5-1
CASSQEWGDSYNSPLHF | TGCGCCAGCAGCCAAGAGTGGGGGGACTCCTATAATTCACCCCTCCACTTT | many | TRBJ1-6 | - | TRBV4-1
CASSSLRGTGGVNEKLFF | TGTGCCAGCAGCTCATTACGTGGGACAGGGGGCGTTAATGAAAAACTGTTTTTT | few | TRBJ1-4 | TRBD1 | TRBV11-2
CASSSGTRGTYEQYF | TGTGCCAGCAGCAGCGGGACTAGGGGCACATACGAGCAGTACTTC | many | TRBJ2-7 | TRBD2 | TRBV27